The 6 T cell receptor beta chains listed next were all sequenced from one sample in a study of tumor-infiltrating lymphocytes in primary liver carcinoma (dated by TCRdb to about 2017). Reads for this sample came from an Illumina HiSeq 2500. TCRbeta-specific cDNA was reverse-transcribed from 500 ng total RNA using a constant-region primer and ProtoScript II reverse transcriptase. TCRbeta libraries were built with three nested multiplex PCR rounds, a slightly modified ARM-PCR procedure. Each of the first two PCR rounds ran for about 10 cycles and used multiplex TRBV1-TRBV30 forward primers together with a Cbeta reverse primer. Using fastp trimming at Q25 and MiXCR clonotype assembly, TCRdb reanalyzed the public sequencing data and kept in-frame beta chains. Identical CDR3 protein sequences are pooled into one entry, listed with their most common genes and DNA. The sample table lists 300,000 to 400,000 distinct CDR3 sequences, 65% of them with a count of one. The top ten clonotypes cover about 6.5% of the sample.

Blood RNA was extracted from unsorted whole blood using TRIzol reagent, and germline DNA was obtained with the DNeasy Blood & Tissue kit. The sample taken for sequencing was peripheral blood. These receptor sequences come from a middle-aged man with primary liver carcinoma and hepatitis B virus infection.

As concerns this clonotype: This may come from a read error, since a much larger clone is one base off. The chain employs TRBV6-2 or TRBV6-3 and TRBJ2-2; D is unresolved. This CDR3 is built from 15 residues. Germline values: CDR1 MNHEY, CDR2 SVGEGT. V lost 6 bases and J 1 base, leaving 12 bases between the germline ends. The chain's CDR3 is CASSRIRGNTGELFF. The DNA for the CDR3 is TGTGCCAGCAGCCGCATCCGCGGGAACACCGGGGAGCTGTTTTTT.

The J gene is TRBJ2-1, the V gene TRBV4-3, with D uncertain. The germline gives CDR1 LGHNA, CDR2 YSLEER. This CDR3 contains 11 residues. V dropped 0 bases and J dropped 10 bases, with 4 bases sitting between them. CDR3 protein: CASSQEGEQFF. The CDR3 coding sequence is TGCGCCAGCAGCCAAGAAGGGGAGCAGTTCTTC.

The rearrangement links TRBV5-4 to TRBJ2-1; 13 bases map to TRBD2. This CDR3 contains 16 residues. Per germline, CDR1 SGHNT and CDR2 YYREEE (reference sequence). The junction had 7 bases not matched to a gene; V was cut back by 4 bases and J by 6 bases. DNA for the CDR3: TGTGCCAGCAGCCTAGGGACTAGCGGGAAGGCCAATGAGCAGTTCTTC. It yields the protein CASSLGTSGKANEQFF.

The rearrangement links TRBV10-3 to TRBJ1-2; TRBD1 matches 7 bases. The CDR3 runs to 14 residues. In germline, CDR1 is ENHRY, CDR2 SYGVKD. Trimming removed 10 bases from V and 10 bases from J; junction bases left unmatched: 18. This chain's CDR3 is CANRGLDQGNDYTF. The CDR3 DNA sequence: TGTGCCAACAGGGGTCTCGACCAGGGGAATGACTACACCTTC.

This chain joins TRBV4-1 and TRBJ2-7; D unresolved. V lost 4 bases and J 0 bases, leaving 13 bases between the germline ends. This CDR3 is built from 15 residues. Germline values: CDR1 MGHRA, CDR2 YSYEKL. The CDR3 DNA follows: TGCGCCAGCAGCCGAGACCCCCAGAACTCCTACGAGCAGTACTTC. This encodes CASSRDPQNSYEQYF.

DNA for the CDR3: TGTGCCAGCAGCCCAGGATGGGGCCAGACCCAGTATTTT. This sequence encodes CASSPGWGQTQYF. This chain uses TRBV7-9 with TRBJ1-5, with a weak D call TRBD1 (5 bases). The J call is uncertain, as TRBJ2-3 better fits the DNA end. CDR1 SEHNR and CDR2 FQNEAQ come from the germline V gene (reference sequence). The CDR3 runs to 13 residues.